A selection of T cell receptor beta chains follows, all from one sample in a study of response to subunit inactivated influenza vaccine. TCRdb passed the RT-PCR reads through MiXCR, listing each CDR3 protein once. Of 250,000 to 350,000 distinct CDR3 sequences in the sample, about 20% are singletons; the top ten hold under 13%. The specimen was PBMCs from blood, collected less than 22 months after vaccination. These receptors were taken from a man aged 45 to 75 who received an inactivated influenza vaccine. CDR3s include the opening cysteine and the closing phenylalanine or tryptophan. The D gene is left open where the match is weak. Size is stated for part of the rows, as once, few or many counts, or as a class when the clone is expanded.

v_call,clone_size,cdr3_length,j_call,d_call,cdr3_nt,cdr3_aa
TRBV29-1,few,10,TRBJ2-5,TRBD2,TGCAGCGTGAGGGAAGGGACTAGTGTTTTC,CSVREGTSVF
TRBV7-9,many,13,TRBJ2-1,-,TGTGCCAGCAGCTTAGCAGGGGGCAATGAGCAGTTCTTC,CASSLAGGNEQFF
TRBV12-3/TRBV12-4,many,17,TRBJ1-3,-,TGTGCCAGCAGTTCCCAAGGGGACAAGAGATCTGGAAACACCATATATTTT,CASSSQGDKRSGNTIYF
TRBV5-1,many,14,TRBJ1-4,-,TGCGCCAGCAGCCTTGCAGGCCGAAACGAAAAACTGTTTTTT,CASSLAGRNEKLFF
TRBV7-2,few,16,TRBJ1-1,-,TGTGCCAGCAGCTTAGGTTTAGGGGCCTCGAACACTGAAGCTTTCTTT,CASSLGLGASNTEAFF
TRBV4-3,few,17,TRBJ1-2,-,TGCGCCAGCAGCCAAGGACCGTTCGACGGGGGTAGCTATGGCTACACCTTC,CASSQGPFDGGSYGYTF
TRBV29-1,-,16,TRBJ2-3,-,TGCAGCGCGTACCCCGGGTCCTACACAGCCACAGATACGCAGTATTTT,CSAYPGSYTATDTQYF
TRBV25-1,-,16,TRBJ1-4,-,TGTGCCGGCAGCCCGTCTCCAGGGGAGCGCGATGAAAAACTGTTTTTT,CAGSPSPGERDEKLFF
TRBV20-1,-,13,TRBJ2-3,TRBD2,TGCAGTCTACTAGCGGGAATCACAGATACGCAGTATTTT,CSLLAGITDTQYF
TRBV7-2,-,15,TRBJ2-5,TRBD2,TGTGCCAGCAGCTTAGGACTAGCAATGGGAGAGACCCAGTACTTC,CASSLGLAMGETQYF
TRBV27,many,15,TRBJ2-5,-,TGTGCCAGCAGTTTATTTGGTGGACAGACAGAGACCCAGTACTTC,CASSLFGGQTETQYF
TRBV20-1,-,14,TRBJ1-2,-,TGCAGTGCTAGAGCGTTAGGAGGAAACTATGGCTACACCTTC,CSARALGGNYGYTF
TRBV19,-,14,TRBJ2-5,TRBD1,TGTGCCAGTAGTACGACAGGGAGAGGCGAGACCCAGTACTTC,CASSTTGRGETQYF
TRBV10-3,-,16,TRBJ2-1,TRBD1,TGTGCCATCAGTGAGTCTGGGACAGGGACCTACAATGAGCAGTTCTTC,CAISESGTGTYNEQFF
TRBV27,once,17,TRBJ2-2,TRBD2,TGTGCCAGCAGTGACTCCCTTACTAGCGGAGGGACCGGGGAGCTGTTTTTT,CASSDSLTSGGTGELFF
TRBV20-1,few,13,TRBJ1-2,-,TGCAGTGCAGAGATCCGAGGATTCGTCGGCTACACCTTC,CSAEIRGFVGYTF
TRBV28,few,14,TRBJ1-5,-,TGTGCCAGCAGTTTCGGGGTAGGGGATCAGCCCCAGCATTTT,CASSFGVGDQPQHF
TRBV27,-,13,TRBJ1-6,-,TGTGCCAGCACCCCAGGGAATAATTCACCCCTCCACTTT,CASTPGNNSPLHF
TRBV11-2,-,15,TRBJ2-1,-,TGTGCCAGCAGCGCCCTAGCGTTGGGTAACAATGAGCAGTTCTTC,CASSALALGNNEQFF
TRBV10-3,few,16,TRBJ2-2,TRBD1,TGTGCCATCACACAAGGGACAGTCTCGAACACCGGGGAGCTGTTTTTT,CAITQGTVSNTGELFF
TRBV30,-,13,TRBJ1-3,-,TGTGCCTGGAGTGTACAGGTTGGAAACACCATATATTTT,CAWSVQVGNTIYF
TRBV6-1,-,14,TRBJ2-5,-,TGTGCCAGCAGCTTCGGACAAGCCGGGGAGACCCAGTACTTC,CASSFGQAGETQYF
TRBV4-3,few,15,TRBJ2-2,-,TGCGCCAGCAGCCGGGTTGATGGCGTCACCGGGGAGCTGTTTTTT,CASSRVDGVTGELFF
TRBV5-6,few,18,TRBJ2-3,-,TGTGCCAGCAGCCGCACTTACACCGGGCGGGACTTCACAGATACGCAGTATTTT,CASSRTYTGRDFTDTQYF
TRBV28,few,15,TRBJ1-5,-,TGTGCCAGCAGTGGGGCGGGGCCCAGCAATCAGCCCCAGCATTTT,CASSGAGPSNQPQHF
TRBV3-1,-,17,TRBJ2-7,TRBD1,TGTGCCAGCAGCCAGGACCCCATACAGGGGGAGAGCTACGAGCAGTACTTC,CASSQDPIQGESYEQYF